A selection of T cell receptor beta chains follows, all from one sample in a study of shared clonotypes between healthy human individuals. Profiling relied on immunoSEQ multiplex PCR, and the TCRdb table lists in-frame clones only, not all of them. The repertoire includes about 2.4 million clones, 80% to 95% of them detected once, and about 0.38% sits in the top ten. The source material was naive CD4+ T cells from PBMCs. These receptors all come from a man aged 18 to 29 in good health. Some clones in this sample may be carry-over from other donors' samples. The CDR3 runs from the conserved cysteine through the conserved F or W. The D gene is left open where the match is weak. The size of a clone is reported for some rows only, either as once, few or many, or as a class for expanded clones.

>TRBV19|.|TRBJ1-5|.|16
TGTGCCAGTAACTATAGGTCGGGAGGAGCTCATCAGCCCCAGCATTTT
CASNYRSGGAHQPQHF
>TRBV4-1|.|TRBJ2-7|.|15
TGCGCCAGCAGCCAAGAACCCTTCTCCGAACGGCAGCAGTACTTC
CASSQEPFSERQQYF
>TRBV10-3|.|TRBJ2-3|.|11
TGTGCCACCTCACGGACAGATACGCAGTATTTT
CATSRTDTQYF
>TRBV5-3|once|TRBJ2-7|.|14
TGTGCCAGAAGCTTGCCTCCCGCAATGTACGAGCAGTACTTC
CARSLPPAMYEQYF
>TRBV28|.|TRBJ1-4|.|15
TGTGCCAGCAGTTTGCGGGTCTCGGGTAATGAAAAACTGTTTTTT
CASSLRVSGNEKLFF
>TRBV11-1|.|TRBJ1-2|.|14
TGTGCCAGCAGCTTATCCGACTGGAGCTATGGCTACACCTTC
CASSLSDWSYGYTF
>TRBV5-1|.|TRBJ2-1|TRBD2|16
TGCGCCAGCAGCTCAACCGGGACTAGCGGGAACAATGAGCAGTTCTTC
CASSSTGTSGNNEQFF
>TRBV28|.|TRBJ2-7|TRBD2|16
TGTGCCAGCAGTTCCCCGGGACTAGCGGGTAAATACGAGCAGTACTTC
CASSSPGLAGKYEQYF
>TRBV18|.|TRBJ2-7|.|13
TGTGCCAGCTCACCGGACAGCTCCTACGAGCAGTACTTC
CASSPDSSYEQYF
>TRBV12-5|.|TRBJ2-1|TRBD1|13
TGTGCTAGTGGTTTATCAGGGGGCAATGAGCAGTTCTTC
CASGLSGGNEQFF
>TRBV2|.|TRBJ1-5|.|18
TGTGCCAGTCCAGGGTTCTCTCTGGGTTACCCGGCCAATCAGCCCCAGCATTTT
CASPGFSLGYPANQPQHF
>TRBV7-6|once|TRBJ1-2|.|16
TGTGCCAGCAGCCCCCCGGGGGCTGAAGCTAACTATGGCTACACCTTC
CASSPPGAEANYGYTF
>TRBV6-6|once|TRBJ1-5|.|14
TGTGCCAGCAGTTACTCGCGGGGGGGGCAGCCCCAGCATTTT
CASSYSRGGQPQHF
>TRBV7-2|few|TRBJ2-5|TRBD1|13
TGTGCCAGCAGCTTTAACAGGGGAGAGACCCAGTACTTC
CASSFNRGETQYF
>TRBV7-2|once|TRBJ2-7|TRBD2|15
TGTGCCAGCAGCAAGGATCTAGCGGGGTCCTACGAGCAGTACTTC
CASSKDLAGSYEQYF
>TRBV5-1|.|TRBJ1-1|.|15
TGCGCCAGCAGCTTGGTCCCGGGCCCAGGCACTGAAGCTTTCTTT
CASSLVPGPGTEAFF
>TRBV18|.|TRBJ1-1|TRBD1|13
TGTGCCAGCTCAGTGGACAGGGATCAGGAAGCTTTCTTT
CASSVDRDQEAFF
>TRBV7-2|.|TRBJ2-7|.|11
TGTGCCAGCAGCTTATCTGGCGAGCAGTACTTC
CASSLSGEQYF
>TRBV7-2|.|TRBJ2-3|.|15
TGTGCCAGCAGCCAAGCGGGACATTACACAGATACGCAGTATTTT
CASSQAGHYTDTQYF
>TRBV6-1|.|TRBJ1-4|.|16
TGTGCCAGCAGTGAAATTGCCCCCGCAGCCGATGAAAAACTGTTTTTT
CASSEIAPAADEKLFF
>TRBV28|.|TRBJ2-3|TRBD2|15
TGTGCCAGCAGTTTACCGGGAGGATACACAGATACGCAGTATTTT
CASSLPGGYTDTQYF
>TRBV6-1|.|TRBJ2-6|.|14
TGTGCCAGCAGCGCGACATCTGGGGCCAACGTCCTGACTTTC
CASSATSGANVLTF
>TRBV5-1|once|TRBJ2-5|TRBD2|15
TGCGCCAGCAGCTTGGGCAGCGGGAGGGAAGAGACCCAGTACTTC
CASSLGSGREETQYF
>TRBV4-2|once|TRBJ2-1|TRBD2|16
TGTGCCAGCAGCCAAAGGACTAGCGGGAGTCCCAATGAGCAGTTCTTC
CASSQRTSGSPNEQFF
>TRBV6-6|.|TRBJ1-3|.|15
TGTGCCAGCAGTGCCCTGTGGGGGACTGGAAACACCATATATTTT
CASSALWGTGNTIYF
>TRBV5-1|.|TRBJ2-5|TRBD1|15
TGCGCCAGCAGCTGGGGACAGGGTGGGCGAGAGACCCAGTACTTC
CASSWGQGGRETQYF
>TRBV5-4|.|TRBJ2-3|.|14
TGTGCCAGCAGTTCAAGCGGGAGCACAGATACGCAGTATTTT
CASSSSGSTDTQYF
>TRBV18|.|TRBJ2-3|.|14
TGTGCCAGCTCACCCCTCCCCTTAACCGTTACGCAGTATTTT
CASSPLPLTVTQYF
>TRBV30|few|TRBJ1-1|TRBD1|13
TGTGCCAGGAAGGGACAGATGAACACTGAAGCTTTCTTT
CARKGQMNTEAFF
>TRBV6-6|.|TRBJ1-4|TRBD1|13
TGTGCCAGCAACGTAGGGGGCCAGGAAAAACTGTTTTTT
CASNVGGQEKLFF
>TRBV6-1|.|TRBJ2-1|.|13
TGTGCCAGCAATGACGGGACGATCAACGAGCAGTTCTTC
CASNDGTINEQFF
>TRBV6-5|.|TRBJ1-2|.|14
TGTGCCAGCAGTTACTCGACAGGACACTATGGCTACACCTTC
CASSYSTGHYGYTF
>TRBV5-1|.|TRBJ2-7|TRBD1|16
TGCGCCAGCAGCCCGAACCCCGGGACAGGGGGTTACGAGCAGTACTTC
CASSPNPGTGGYEQYF
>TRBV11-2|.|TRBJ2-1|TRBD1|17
TGTGCCAGCAGCCTCGCCCCCCGATGGGACAGCTACAATGAGCAGTTCTTC
CASSLAPRWDSYNEQFF
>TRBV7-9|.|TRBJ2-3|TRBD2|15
TGTGCCAGCAGCCTTAGCGGGAGTTTGGGAGATACGCAGTATTTT
CASSLSGSLGDTQYF
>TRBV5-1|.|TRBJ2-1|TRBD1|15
TGCGCCAGCAGCTGGTTCGAAACAGGGGGGAATGAGCAGTTCTTC
CASSWFETGGNEQFF
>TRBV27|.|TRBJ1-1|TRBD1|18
TGTGCCAGCAGGAACACCCGGACAGGGGGTTCTATGAACACTGAAGCTTTCTTT
CASRNTRTGGSMNTEAFF
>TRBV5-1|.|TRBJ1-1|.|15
TGCGCCAGCAGCTTTGGAACGTACATGAACACTGAAGCTTTCTTT
CASSFGTYMNTEAFF
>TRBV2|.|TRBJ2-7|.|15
TGTGCCAGCAGTGAAGCGTCGGGGAGTTACTACGAGCAGTACTTC
CASSEASGSYYEQYF
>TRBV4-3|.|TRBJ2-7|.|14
TGCGCCAGCAGCCAAGAGCGGACAGCCTACGAGCAGTACTTC
CASSQERTAYEQYF
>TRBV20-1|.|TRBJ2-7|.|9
TGCAGAGAATCCTACGAGCAGTACTTC
CRESYEQYF
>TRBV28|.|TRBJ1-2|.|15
TGTGCCAGCAGTCCACGGGGGTCCCCTAACTATGGCTACACCTTC
CASSPRGSPNYGYTF
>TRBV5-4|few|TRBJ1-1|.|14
TGTGCCAGCAGCTTAGACGCGGCGAACACTGAAGCTTTCTTT
CASSLDAANTEAFF
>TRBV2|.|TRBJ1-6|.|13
TGTGCCAGCACAGGGTCGGGTAATTCACCCCTCCACTTT
CASTGSGNSPLHF
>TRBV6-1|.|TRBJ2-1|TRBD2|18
TGTGCCAGCAGTGCTCGACTAGCGGGAGGGTTCTCCTACAATGAGCAGTTCTTC
CASSARLAGGFSYNEQFF
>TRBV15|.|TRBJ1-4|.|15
TGTGCCACCAGCAGAGATAGGAATAGATATGAAAAACTGTTTTTT
CATSRDRNRYEKLFF
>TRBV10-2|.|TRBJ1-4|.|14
TGCGCCAGCAGCCACAGGGTCGAGAATGAAAAACTGTTTTTT
CASSHRVENEKLFF
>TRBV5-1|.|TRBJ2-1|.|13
TGCGCCAGCCGCGAGCAGTCCGACAATGAGCAGTTCTTC
CASREQSDNEQFF
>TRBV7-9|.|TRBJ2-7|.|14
TGTGCCAGCAGCGCAGTTAGGAGCTCCTACGAGCAGTACTTC
CASSAVRSSYEQYF